This T cell receptor beta chain was obtained from a study of shared clonotypes between healthy human individuals. General observations from the study: Investigators collected only blood, and repertoires in tissues likely differ.

Germline lookup yields CDR1 SEHNR and CDR2 FQNEAQ (reference sequence). V was trimmed by 5 bases and J by 8 bases, leaving 7 bases between them. The CDR3 is 11 amino acids. For this clone: Its antigen is as yet unknown.

Assay used: immunoSEQ multiplex PCR; TCRdb lists only in-frame clones, some missing. The table has about half a million clones, about 78% seen once. None of the donors, who were healthy HIV-negative adults, had recently had acute infections or vaccinations. The J gene is TRBJ2-1, the V gene TRBV7-9; D is unclear. The sequencing input was PBMCs. The clonotype was recovered from a woman aged 40 to 49 in good health. Some clones in this sample may be carry-over from other donors' samples. CDR3 sequence (DNA): TGTGCCAGCAGCCAGTGGTATGAGCAGTTCTTC. This gives the protein CASSQWYEQFF.